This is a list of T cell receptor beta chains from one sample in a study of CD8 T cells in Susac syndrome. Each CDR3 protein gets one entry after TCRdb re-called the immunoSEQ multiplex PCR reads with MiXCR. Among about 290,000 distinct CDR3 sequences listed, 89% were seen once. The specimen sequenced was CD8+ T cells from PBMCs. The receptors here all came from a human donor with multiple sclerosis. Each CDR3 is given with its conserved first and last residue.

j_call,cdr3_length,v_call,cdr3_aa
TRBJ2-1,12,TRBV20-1,CSADHLETEQFF
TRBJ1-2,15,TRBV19,CASSIGLSGMNGYTF
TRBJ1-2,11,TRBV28,CARSFNYGYTF
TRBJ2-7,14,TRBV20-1,CSARSPGHLYEQYF
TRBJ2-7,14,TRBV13,CASSLDQGMGEQYF
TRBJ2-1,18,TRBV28,CASSFEILAAQSGNEQFF
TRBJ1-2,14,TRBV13,CASTSVGNYYGYTF
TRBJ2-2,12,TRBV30,CAWVPNTGELFF
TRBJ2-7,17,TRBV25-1,CASSEWELAGGSYEQYF
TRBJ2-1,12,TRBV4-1,CASSQVLGEQFF
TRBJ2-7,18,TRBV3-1,CASSQDRELGISSYEQYF
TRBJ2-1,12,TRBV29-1,CSDAKGGAEQFF
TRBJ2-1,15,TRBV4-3,CASSQSTGAYNEQFF
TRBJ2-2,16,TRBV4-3,CASSQEMVEVTGELFF
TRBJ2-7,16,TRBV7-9,CASSSRTSGNSYEQYF
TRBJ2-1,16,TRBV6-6,CASSPKDWPVWDEQFF
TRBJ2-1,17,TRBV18,CASSKGTSGRRDNEQFF
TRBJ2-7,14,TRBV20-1,CSARLRDRGYEQYF
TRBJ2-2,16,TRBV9,CASASSLAANTGELFF
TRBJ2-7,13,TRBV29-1,CSFRGTRIVEQYF
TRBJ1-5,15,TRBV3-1,CASSQDAGMGEPQHF
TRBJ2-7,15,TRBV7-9,CASSGLAGASYEQYF
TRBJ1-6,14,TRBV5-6,CASSPDRQNSPLHF
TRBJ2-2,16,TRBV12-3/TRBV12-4,CASSLGLSLNTGELFF
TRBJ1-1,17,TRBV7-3,CASSLYPLGRDDTEAFF
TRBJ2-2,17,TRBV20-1,CSARDLGTGENTGELFF
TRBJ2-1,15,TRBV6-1,CASTPLGHFVNEQFF
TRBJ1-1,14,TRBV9,CASSETRGNTEAFF
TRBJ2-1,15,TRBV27,CASSLIGAIYNEQFF
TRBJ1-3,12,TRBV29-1,CSVNISPNTIYF
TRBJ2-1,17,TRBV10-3,CAISEPGQGIWDNEQFF
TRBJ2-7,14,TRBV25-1,CASSALQGSYEQYF
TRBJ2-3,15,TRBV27,CASSVWGSGTDTQYF
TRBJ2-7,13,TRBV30,CAWSPSGTYEQYF
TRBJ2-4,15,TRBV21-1,CASISNRVAKNIQYF
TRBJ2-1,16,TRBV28,CASSPDLSGSNNEQFF
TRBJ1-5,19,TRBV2,CASSEAPWGQAISNQPQHF
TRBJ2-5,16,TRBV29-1,CSVEEGQGTGRETQYF
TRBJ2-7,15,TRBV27,CASGLGVGATHEQYF
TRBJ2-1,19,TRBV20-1,CSARDTTSGVPSSYNEQFF